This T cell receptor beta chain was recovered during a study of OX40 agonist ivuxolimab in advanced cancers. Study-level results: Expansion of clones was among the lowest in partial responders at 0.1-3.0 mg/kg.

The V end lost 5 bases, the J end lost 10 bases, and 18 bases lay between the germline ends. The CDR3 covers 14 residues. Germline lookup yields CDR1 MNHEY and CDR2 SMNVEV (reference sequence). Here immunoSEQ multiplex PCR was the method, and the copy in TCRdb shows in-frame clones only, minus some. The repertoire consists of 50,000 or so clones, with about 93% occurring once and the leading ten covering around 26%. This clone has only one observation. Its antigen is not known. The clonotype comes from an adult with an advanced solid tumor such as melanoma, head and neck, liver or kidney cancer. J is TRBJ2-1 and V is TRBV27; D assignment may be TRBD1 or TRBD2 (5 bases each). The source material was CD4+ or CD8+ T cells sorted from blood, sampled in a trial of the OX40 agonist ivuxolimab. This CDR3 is CASSPGTGMGEQFF. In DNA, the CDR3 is TGTGCCAGCAGTCCTGGGACCGGGATGGGAGAGCAGTTCTTC.